This T cell receptor beta chain was documented in a study of Graves' ophthalmopathy and Graves' hyperthyroidism. General study findings and limits: Blood also contained most of the expanded thyroid clonotypes above 0.001 frequency. Progression of ophthalmopathy was predicted by the model with less than 71% sensitivity and just over 72% specificity. Sensitivity reached approximately 85% and specificity about 81% for a 13-signature model separating ophthalmopathy from stable hyperthyroidism.

At least ten counts were recorded for this clonotype. Its antigen is currently unknown. The authors amplified TCR beta CDR3 regions, and they did so from RNA transcripts for repertoire sequencing. HTBI primers were employed in first-round RT-PCR, then a second-round multiplex PCR followed. TCRdb reprocessed the multiplex PCR reads via MiXCR and lists one record per CDR3 protein. Of over a million distinct CDR3 sequences listed, about two fifths are singletons. The CDR3 length is 14 residues. The V and J ends lost 10 bases and 3 bases respectively, with 18 bases between them. Looked up from germline, CDR1 is ENHRY and CDR2 is SYGVKD.

The source of this sequence is an adult man with Graves' hyperthyroidism. This chain joins TRBV10-3 and TRBJ1-2, with a weak D call TRBD1 (5 bases). Source material: peripheral blood or thyroid tissue (not recorded which). The CDR3 loop is CASSHGGGDYGYTF. For the CDR3, the DNA is TGTGCCAGCAGCCACGGTGGAGGGGACTATGGCTACACCTTC.